This entry features one T cell receptor beta chain sequence. Its antigen target is currently unknown. The record has no base qualities; no much larger clone is one base away. This entry comes from a study of metastatic and nonmetastatic thyroid tumors (dated by TCRdb to about 2020). General notes on the study: For patients with malignant and with benign thyroid disease, the researchers compared repertoires between peripheral blood samples and tumor or nodule tissue samples. Findings and caveats that apply to the study as a whole: In both blood and tumor samples, malignant tumors were reported to have significantly higher TCR beta diversity than benign nodules.

From a lookup of the germline V gene, CDR1 and CDR2 are SGHRS and YFSETQ. Trimming removed 0 bases from V and 6 bases from J, leaving 21 bases between the germline ends. The CDR3 runs 17 amino acids, cysteine and phenylalanine included. Just the 51-base CDR3 DNA is kept, in frame starting at base 1. Libraries were prepared through PCR. Reads for this sample came from an Illumina HiSeq 4000. The TCR beta-chain CDR3 region of each patient was profiled by high-throughput sequencing. On the study's bioinformatics: The researchers built a classifier to tell apart papillary thyroid cancer patients with distant metastasis, based on CDR3 differences among clinicopathological groups. The Shannon index was used to assess repertoire diversity, and the Morisita-Horn index was used to assess tumor-blood repertoire similarity. TCRdb reanalyzed the raw reads on its own, using fastp at Q25 for trimming and MiXCR for clone calling, and kept in-frame beta chains. It is TCRdb's table, rather than the study itself, that gives the V and J calls and clone size. The sample table shows 12,000 or so clones, and under 35% are seen once. The biggest ten clones account for about 12% of the sample.

No treatment had been received by any patient before thyroid surgery. The study retrospectively analysed patient clinical samples collected from about 2012 to 2019 using T-cell receptor beta sequencing. This sequence originates from a female donor with papillary thyroid cancer or a benign thyroid nodule (not recorded which). Some clones in this sample may be carry-over from other donors' samples. The receptor chain draws on TRBV5-1 and TRBJ1-2, with an unclear D gene assignment. The sequencing sample was made of tumor tissue. The DNA sequence is as follows: TGCGCCAGCAGCTTGGCTTCTCGGGGTGTGTTGGTCGATGGCTACACCTTC. Translation gives CASSLASRGVLVDGYTF.